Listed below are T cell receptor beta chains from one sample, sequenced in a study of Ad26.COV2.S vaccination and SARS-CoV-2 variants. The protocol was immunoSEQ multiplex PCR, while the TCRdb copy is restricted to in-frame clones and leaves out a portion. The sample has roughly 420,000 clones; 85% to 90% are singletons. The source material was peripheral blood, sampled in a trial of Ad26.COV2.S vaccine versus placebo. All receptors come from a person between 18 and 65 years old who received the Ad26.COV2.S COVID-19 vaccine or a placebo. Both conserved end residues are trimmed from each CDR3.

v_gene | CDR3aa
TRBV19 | ASKVAGSGELF
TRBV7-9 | ASSLVRGNEKLF
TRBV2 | ASNEQGAVTEAF
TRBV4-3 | ASSQDRAGHNGYT
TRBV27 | ASSPLTGGSSYEQY
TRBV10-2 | ASSPGGRADTQY
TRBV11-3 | ASSRGPRDTQY
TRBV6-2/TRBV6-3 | ASSYLKQGGETQY
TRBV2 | ASSEGTGNYQPQH
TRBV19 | ASTPFGATDTQY
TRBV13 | ASSLGRGGDTEAF
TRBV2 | ASSIQGQLGNAEAF
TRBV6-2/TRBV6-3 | ASSRRDSPLGQPQH
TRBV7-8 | ASTFHAPEDEQF
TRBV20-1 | SAEGANEQF
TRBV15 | ATSGDFSNQPQH
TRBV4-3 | ASSQDTPDRGQNGYT
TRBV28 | ASLDRVNEQF
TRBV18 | ASSPPKQGATNEKLF
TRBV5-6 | ASSLILVGEQY
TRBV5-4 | ASSSLPNEQF
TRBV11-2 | ASSLDPGSSGNTIY
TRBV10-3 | AISDRVSPNTGELF
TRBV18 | ASSPQMGGGDQPQH
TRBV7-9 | ASSSETGAWTEAF
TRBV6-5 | ASSYSRRGRNTEAF
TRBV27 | ASSWDNYNEQF
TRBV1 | TSSQYKGGQSPLGYGYT
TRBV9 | ASSVKQFTGELF
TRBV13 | ASSLRVSETQY
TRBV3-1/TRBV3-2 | ASSRRGYEQY
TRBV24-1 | ATSDFGQGSSTDTQY
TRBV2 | ASMRGSNQPQH
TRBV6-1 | ASSDISYEQY
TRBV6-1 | ASSGASGVYEQY
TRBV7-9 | ASSLDVAAGVTYEQY
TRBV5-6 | ASSFRRPWRSGGTGELF
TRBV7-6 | ASSFRDGRQETQY
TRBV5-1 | ASSSSSGDTQY
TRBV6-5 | ASGGQGPWETQY
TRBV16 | ASSRARSETQY
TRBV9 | ASSVGQGKAEAF
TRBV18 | ASSPPYGGGVNTEAF
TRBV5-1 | ASSLASLGGNTGELF
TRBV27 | ASSPTRGTGWNNEQF
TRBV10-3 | AISDASGNTIY
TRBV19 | ASSMKSEQF